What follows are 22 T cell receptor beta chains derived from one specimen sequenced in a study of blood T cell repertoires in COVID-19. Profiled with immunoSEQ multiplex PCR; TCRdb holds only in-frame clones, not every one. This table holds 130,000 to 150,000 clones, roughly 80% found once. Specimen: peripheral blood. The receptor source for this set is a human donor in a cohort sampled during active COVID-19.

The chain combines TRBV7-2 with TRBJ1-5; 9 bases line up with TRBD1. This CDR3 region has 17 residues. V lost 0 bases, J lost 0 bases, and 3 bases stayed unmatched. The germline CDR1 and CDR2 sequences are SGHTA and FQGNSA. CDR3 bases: TGTGCCAGCAGCTTAGCGGGGACAGGGCATAGCAATCAGCCCCAGCATTTT. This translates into CASSLAGTGHSNQPQHF.

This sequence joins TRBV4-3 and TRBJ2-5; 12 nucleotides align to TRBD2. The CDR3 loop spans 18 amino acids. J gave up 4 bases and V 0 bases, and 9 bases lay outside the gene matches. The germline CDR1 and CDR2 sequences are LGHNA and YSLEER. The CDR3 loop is CASSQDTPSGGAPETQYF. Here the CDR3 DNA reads TGCGCCAGCAGCCAAGATACCCCTAGCGGGGGGGCCCCAGAGACCCAGTACTTC.

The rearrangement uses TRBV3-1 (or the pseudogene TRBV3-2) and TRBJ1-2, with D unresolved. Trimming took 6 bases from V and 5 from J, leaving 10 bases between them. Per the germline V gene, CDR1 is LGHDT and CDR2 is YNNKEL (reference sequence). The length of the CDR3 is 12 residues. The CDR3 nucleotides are TGTGCCAGCAGTCTCCAGAGGTATGGCTACACCTTC. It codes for CASSLQRYGYTF.

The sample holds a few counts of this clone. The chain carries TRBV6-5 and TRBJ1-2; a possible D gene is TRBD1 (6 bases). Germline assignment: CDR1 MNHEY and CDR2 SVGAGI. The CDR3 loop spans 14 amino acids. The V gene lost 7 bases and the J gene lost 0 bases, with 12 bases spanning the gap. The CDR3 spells CASTPQGSNYGYTF. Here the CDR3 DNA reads TGTGCCAGCACACCACAGGGATCTAACTATGGCTACACCTTC.

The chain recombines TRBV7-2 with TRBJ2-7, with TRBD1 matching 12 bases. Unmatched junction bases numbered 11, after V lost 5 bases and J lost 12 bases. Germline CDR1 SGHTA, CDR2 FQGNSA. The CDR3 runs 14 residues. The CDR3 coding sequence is TGTGCCAGCAGCCCAATGGCGGGACAGGGGGCTCGGTACTTC. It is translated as CASSPMAGQGARYF.

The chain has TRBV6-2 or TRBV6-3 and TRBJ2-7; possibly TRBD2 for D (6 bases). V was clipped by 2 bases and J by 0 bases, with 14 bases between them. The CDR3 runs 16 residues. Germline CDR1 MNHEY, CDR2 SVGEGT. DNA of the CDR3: TGTGCCAGCAGTTACCGCCTGGCGGGGAGCTCCTACGAGCAGTACTTC. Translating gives CASSYRLAGSSYEQYF.

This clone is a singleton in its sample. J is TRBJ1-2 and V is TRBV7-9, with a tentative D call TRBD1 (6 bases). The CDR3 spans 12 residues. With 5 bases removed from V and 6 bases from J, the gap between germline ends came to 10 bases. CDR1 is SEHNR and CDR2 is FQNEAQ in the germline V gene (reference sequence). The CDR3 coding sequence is TGTGCCAGCAGCCCTTACAGGGATGGCTACACCTTC. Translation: CASSPYRDGYTF.

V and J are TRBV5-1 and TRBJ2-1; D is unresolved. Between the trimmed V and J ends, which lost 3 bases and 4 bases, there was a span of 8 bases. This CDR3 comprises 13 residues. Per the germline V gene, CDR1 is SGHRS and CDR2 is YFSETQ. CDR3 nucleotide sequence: TGCGCCAGCAGCTCCGACTGGTACAATGAGCAGTTCTTC. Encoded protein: CASSSDWYNEQFF.

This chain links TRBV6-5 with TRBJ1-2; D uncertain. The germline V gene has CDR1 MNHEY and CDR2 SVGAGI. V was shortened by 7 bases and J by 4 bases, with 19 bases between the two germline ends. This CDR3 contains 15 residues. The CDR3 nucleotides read TGTGCCAGCACCTCCTGGTCGCTATCGAGCTATGGCTACACCTTC. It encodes CASTSWSLSSYGYTF.

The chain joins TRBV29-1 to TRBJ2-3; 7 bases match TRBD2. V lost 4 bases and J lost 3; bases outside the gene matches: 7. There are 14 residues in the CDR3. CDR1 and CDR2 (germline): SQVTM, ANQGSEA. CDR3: CSVAGLAVTDTQYF. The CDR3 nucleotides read TGCAGCGTTGCCGGGCTAGCGGTGACAGATACGCAGTATTTT.

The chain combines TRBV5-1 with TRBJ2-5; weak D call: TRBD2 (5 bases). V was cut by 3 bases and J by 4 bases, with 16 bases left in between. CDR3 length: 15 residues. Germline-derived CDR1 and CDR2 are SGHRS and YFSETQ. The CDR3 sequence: CASSSHLGEGETQYF. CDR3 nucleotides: TGCGCCAGCAGCTCGCATTTGGGAGAAGGAGAGACCCAGTACTTC.

DNA for the CDR3: TGTGCCAGCAGTTATCGGGACAGGAAGGAGCAGTACTTC. This sequence encodes CASSYRDRKEQYF. The V gene is TRBV6-5, the J gene TRBJ2-7, with 8 bases fitting TRBD1. The germline gives CDR1 MNHEY, CDR2 SVGAGI. The length of the CDR3 is 13 residues. Losses at the gene ends were 3 bases for V and 7 bases for J; bases not matched to a gene: 5.

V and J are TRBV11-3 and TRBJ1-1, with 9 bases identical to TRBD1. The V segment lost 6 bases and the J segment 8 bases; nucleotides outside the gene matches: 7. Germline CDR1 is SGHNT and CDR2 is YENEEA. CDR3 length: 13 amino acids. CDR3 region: CASSFRDRAEAFF. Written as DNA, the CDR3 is TGTGCCAGCAGTTTCCGGGACAGGGCGGAAGCTTTCTTT.

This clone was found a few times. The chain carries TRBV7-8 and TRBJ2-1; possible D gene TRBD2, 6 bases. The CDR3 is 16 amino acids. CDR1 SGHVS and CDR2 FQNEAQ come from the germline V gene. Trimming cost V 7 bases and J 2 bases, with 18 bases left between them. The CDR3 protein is CASTGLGTGAYNEQFF. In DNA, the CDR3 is TGTGCCAGCACCGGTTTGGGGACGGGGGCCTACAATGAGCAGTTCTTC.

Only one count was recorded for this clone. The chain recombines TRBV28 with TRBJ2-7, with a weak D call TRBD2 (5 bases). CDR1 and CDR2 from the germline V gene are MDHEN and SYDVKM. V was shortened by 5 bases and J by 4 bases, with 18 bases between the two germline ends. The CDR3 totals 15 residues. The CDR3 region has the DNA TGTGCCAGCAGTCCCCCGGGCCCTCGAGGGTACGAGCAGTACTTC. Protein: CASSPPGPRGYEQYF.

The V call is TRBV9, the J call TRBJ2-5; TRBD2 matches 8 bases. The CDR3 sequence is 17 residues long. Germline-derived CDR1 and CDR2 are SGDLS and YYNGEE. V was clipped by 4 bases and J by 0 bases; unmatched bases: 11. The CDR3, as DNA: TGTGCCAGCAGCCCCCCCACGTGGCGGGGGGACCAAGAGACCCAGTACTTC. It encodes CASSPPTWRGDQETQYF.

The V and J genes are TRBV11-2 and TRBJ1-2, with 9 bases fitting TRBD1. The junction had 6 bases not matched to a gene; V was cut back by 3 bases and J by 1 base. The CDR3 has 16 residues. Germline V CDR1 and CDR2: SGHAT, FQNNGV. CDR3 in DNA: TGTGCCAGCAGCTTGGGACAGGGAACCATTAACTATGGCTACACCTTC. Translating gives CASSLGQGTINYGYTF.

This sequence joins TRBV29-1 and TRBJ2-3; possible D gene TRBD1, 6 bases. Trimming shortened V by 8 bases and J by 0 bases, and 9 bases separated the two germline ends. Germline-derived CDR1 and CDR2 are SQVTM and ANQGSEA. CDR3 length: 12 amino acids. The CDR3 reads CSWGQSTDTQYF. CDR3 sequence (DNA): TGCAGCTGGGGGCAGAGCACAGATACGCAGTATTTT.

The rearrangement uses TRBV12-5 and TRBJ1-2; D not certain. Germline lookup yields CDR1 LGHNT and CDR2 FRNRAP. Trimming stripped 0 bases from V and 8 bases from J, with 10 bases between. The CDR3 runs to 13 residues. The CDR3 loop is CASGLVPGFGYTF. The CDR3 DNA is TGTGCTAGTGGTTTGGTACCGGGATTCGGCTACACCTTC.

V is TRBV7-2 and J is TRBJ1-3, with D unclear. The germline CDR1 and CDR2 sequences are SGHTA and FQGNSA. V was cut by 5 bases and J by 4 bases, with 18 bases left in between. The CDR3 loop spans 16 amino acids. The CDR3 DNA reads TGTGCCAGCAGCCATTTTAGCGGCAGGAGGGGAAACACCATATATTTT. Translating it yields CASSHFSGRRGNTIYF.

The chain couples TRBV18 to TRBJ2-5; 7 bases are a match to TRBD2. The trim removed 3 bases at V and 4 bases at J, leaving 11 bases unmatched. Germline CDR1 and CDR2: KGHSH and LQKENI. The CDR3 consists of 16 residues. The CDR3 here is CASSPYAGTGGETQYF. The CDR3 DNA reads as TGTGCCAGCTCACCCTACGCCGGGACGGGAGGAGAGACCCAGTACTTC.

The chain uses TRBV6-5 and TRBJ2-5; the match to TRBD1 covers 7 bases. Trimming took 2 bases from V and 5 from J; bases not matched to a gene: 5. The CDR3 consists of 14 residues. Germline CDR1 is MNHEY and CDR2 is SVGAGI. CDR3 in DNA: TGTGCCAGCAGTTACCCCGGACAGGTGGAGACCCAGTACTTC. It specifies CASSYPGQVETQYF.